The 7 T cell receptor beta chains given below trace back to one sample, sequenced in a study of response to subunit inactivated influenza vaccine. TCRdb called the RT-PCR reads again in MiXCR, with one record for every CDR3 protein. The sample lists some 190,000 distinct CDR3 sequences; about an eighth were seen once. The source was CD8+ T cells sorted from PBMCs, collected more than 4 days after vaccination. The receptors stem from a man aged 45-60 years who received an inactivated influenza vaccine.

This clonotype was seen more than once but under ten times. V gene TRBV5-1 combines with J gene TRBJ2-2; D gene unclear. The CDR3 has 12 residues. The germline V gene has CDR1 SGHRS and CDR2 YFSETQ. The V and J ends lost 4 bases and 4 bases respectively, with 5 bases between them. This CDR3 is CASSMSTGELFF. CDR3 sequence (DNA): TGCGCCAGCAGCATGAGCACCGGGGAGCTGTTTTTT.

This clonotype was observed once. The chain combines TRBV5-1 with TRBJ2-2; weak D call: TRBD1 (6 bases). The germline CDR1 and CDR2 sequences are SGHRS and YFSETQ. V was clipped by 6 bases and J by 7 bases, with 13 bases between them. The CDR3 is 13 amino acids. CDR3 loop: CASTERGSGELFF. The CDR3 DNA sequence: TGCGCCAGCACGGAAAGGGGGAGCGGGGAGCTGTTTTTT. Looking up the rest from reference TRBV5-1 and TRBJ2-2 gives the full variable domain: KAGVTQTPRYLIKTRGQQVTLSCSPISGHRSVSWYQQTPGQGLQFLFEYFSETQRNKGNFPGRFSGRQFSNSRSEMNVSTLELGDSALYLCASTERGSGELFFGEGSRLTVL.

The rearrangement links TRBV21-1 to TRBJ2-2; the tabulated D call, TRBD1, remains unverified against the DNA. TRBV21-1 is described as a pseudogene. CDR3 length: 14 residues. The CDR3 sequence: CASSKGSGPGELFF. The CDR3 bases are TGTGCCAGCAGCAAAGGCTCAGGGCCCGGGGAGCTGTTTTTT.

This clonotype was observed a few times. The chain has TRBV6-2 or TRBV6-3 and TRBJ2-1; 8 bases are shared with TRBD1. CDR3 length: 17 amino acids. The germline V gene has CDR1 MNHEY and CDR2 SVGEGT. The trim removed 3 bases at V and 3 bases at J, leaving 10 bases unmatched. The CDR3 region is CASSYRPGTGDYNEQFF. The CDR3 nucleotides read TGTGCCAGCAGTTATCGACCTGGGACAGGAGACTACAATGAGCAGTTCTTC.

This clonotype was seen a few times. V is TRBV5-1 and J is TRBJ2-1, with 12 bases matching TRBD2. The CDR3 contains 16 residues. Germline CDR1 is SGHRS and CDR2 is YFSETQ. J lost 5 bases, V lost 2 bases, and 5 bases had no gene match. The CDR3 loop reads CASSFTSGGLNNEQFF. CDR3 in DNA: TGCGCCAGCAGCTTCACTAGCGGGGGGCTAAACAATGAGCAGTTCTTC.

The chain joins TRBV7-8 to TRBJ2-2, with TRBD1 matching over 8 bases. The CDR3 sequence is 18 residues long. V shed 4 bases and J 5 bases; nucleotides not matched to a gene: 15. In germline, CDR1 is SGHVS, CDR2 FQNEAQ. The CDR3 nucleotides are TGTGCCAGCAGCTCGACCTGGGTCCGGACAGGGCATACCGGGGAGCTGTTTTTT. This gives the protein CASSSTWVRTGHTGELFF.

This chain links TRBV28 with TRBJ2-3; 8 bases are shared with TRBD2. Losses at the gene ends were 4 bases for V and 2 bases for J; bases not matched to a gene: 2. Germline values: CDR1 MDHEN, CDR2 SYDVKM. The CDR3 has 14 residues. CDR3 region: CASSSSGYTDTQYF. In DNA form, the CDR3 reads TGTGCCAGCAGTTCTAGCGGGTACACAGATACGCAGTATTTT.